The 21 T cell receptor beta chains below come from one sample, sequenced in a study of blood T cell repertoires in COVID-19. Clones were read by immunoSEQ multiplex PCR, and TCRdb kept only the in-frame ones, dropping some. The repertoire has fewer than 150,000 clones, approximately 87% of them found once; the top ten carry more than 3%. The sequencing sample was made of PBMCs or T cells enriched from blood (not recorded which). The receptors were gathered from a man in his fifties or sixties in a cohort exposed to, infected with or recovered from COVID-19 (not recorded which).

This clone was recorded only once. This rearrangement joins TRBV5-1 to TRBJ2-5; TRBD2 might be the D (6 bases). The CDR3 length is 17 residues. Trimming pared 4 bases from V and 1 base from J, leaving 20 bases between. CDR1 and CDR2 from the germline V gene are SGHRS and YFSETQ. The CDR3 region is CASSAATAGLTQETQYF. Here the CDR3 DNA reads TGCGCCAGCAGCGCCGCTACAGCGGGTTTAACCCAAGAGACCCAGTACTTC. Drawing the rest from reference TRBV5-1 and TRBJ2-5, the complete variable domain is KAGVTQTPRYLIKTRGQQVTLSCSPISGHRSVSWYQQTPGQGLQFLFEYFSETQRNKGNFPGRFSGRQFSNSRSEMNVSTLELGDSALYLCASSAATAGLTQETQYFGPGTRLLVL.

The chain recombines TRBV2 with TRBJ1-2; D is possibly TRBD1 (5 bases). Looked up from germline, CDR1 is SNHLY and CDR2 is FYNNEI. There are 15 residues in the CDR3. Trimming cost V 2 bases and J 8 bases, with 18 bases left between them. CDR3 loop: CASSEHLGGSRGYTF. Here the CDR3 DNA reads TGTGCCAGCAGTGAACATTTGGGGGGGTCGAGGGGCTACACCTTC.

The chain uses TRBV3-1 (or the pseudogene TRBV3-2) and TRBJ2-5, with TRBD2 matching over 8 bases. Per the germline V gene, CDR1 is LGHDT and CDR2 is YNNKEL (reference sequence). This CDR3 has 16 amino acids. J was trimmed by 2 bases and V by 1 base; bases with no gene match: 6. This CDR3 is CASSQVGVAGQETQYF. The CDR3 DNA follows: TGTGCCAGCAGCCAAGTAGGAGTAGCGGGACAAGAGACCCAGTACTTC.

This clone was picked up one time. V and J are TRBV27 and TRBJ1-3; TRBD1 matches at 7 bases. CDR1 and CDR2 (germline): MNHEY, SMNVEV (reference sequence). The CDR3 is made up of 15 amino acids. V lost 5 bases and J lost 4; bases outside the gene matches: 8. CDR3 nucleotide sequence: TGTGCCAGCAGTCCCTATGGGACAGCCGGAAACACCATATATTTT. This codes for CASSPYGTAGNTIYF.

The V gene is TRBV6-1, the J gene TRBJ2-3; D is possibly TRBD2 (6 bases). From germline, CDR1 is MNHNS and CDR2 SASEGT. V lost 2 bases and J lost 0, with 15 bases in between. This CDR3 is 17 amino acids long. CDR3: CASSERETRGSTDTQYF. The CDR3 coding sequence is TGTGCCAGCAGTGAAAGGGAGACTAGAGGTAGCACAGATACGCAGTATTTT.

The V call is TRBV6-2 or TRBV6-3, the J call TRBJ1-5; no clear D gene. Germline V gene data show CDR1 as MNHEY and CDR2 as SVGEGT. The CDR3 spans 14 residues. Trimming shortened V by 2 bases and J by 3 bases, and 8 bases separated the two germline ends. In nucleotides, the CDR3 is TGTGCCAGCAGTTACACCTATTCCAATCAGCCCCAGCATTTT. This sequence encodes CASSYTYSNQPQHF.

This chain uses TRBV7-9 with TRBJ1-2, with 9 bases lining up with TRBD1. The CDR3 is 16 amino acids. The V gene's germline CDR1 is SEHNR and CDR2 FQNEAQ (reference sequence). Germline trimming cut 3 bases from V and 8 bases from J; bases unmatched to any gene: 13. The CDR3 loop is CASSFLGTGWNLGYTF. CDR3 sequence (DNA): TGTGCCAGCAGCTTTCTCGGGACAGGGTGGAATTTAGGCTACACCTTC.

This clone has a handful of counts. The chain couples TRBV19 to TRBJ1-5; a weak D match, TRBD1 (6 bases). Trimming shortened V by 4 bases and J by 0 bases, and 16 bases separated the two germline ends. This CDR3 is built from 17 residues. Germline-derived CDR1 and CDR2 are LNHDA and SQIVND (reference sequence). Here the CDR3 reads CASSTGLGGHSNQPQHF. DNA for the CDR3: TGTGCCAGTAGTACGGGGTTAGGGGGACATAGCAATCAGCCCCAGCATTTT.

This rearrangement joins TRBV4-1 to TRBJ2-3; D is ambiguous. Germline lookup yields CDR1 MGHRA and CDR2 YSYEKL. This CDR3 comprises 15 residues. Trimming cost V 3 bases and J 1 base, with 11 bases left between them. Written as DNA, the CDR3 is TGCGCCAGCAGCCACCCAGCGCTGGGCACAGATACGCAGTATTTT. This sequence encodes CASSHPALGTDTQYF.

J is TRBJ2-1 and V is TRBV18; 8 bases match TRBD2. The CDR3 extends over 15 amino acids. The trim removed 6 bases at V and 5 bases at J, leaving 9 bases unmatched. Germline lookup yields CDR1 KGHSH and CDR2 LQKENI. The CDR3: CASSHTSGIHNEQFF. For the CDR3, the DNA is TGTGCCAGCTCTCATACTAGCGGAATTCACAATGAGCAGTTCTTC.

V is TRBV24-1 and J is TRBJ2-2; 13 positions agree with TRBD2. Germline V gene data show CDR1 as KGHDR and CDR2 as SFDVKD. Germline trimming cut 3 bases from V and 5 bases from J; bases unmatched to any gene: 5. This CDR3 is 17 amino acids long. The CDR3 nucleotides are TGTGCCACCAGTGATGGACTAGCGGGAGCGAGTACCGGGGAGCTGTTTTTT. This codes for CATSDGLAGASTGELFF.

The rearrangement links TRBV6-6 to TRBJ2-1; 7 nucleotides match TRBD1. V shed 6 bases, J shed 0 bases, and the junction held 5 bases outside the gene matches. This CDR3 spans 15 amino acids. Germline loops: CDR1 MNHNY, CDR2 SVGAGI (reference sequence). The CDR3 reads CASREQGFSYNEQFF. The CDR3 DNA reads TGTGCCAGCAGGGAACAGGGGTTCTCCTACAATGAGCAGTTCTTC.

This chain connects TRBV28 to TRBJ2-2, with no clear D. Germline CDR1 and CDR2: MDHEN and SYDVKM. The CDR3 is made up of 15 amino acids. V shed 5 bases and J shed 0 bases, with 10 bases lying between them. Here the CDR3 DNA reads TGTGCCAGCAGTGGCACATCTCCGAACACCGGGGAGCTGTTTTTT. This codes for CASSGTSPNTGELFF.

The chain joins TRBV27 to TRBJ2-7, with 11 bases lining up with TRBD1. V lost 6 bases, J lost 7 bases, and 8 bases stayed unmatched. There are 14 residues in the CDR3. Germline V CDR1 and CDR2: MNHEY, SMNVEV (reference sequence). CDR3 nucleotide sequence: TGTGCCAGCAGCGGACAGGGGGCCCTCTCGGAGCAGTACTTC. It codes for CASSGQGALSEQYF.

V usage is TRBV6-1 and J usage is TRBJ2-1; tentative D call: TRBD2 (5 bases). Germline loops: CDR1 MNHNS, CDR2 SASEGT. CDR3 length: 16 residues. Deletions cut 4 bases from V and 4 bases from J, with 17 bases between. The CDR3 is CASSVRSSGLYNEQFF. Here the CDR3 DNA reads TGTGCCAGCAGTGTTAGGTCCAGCGGTTTGTACAATGAGCAGTTCTTC.

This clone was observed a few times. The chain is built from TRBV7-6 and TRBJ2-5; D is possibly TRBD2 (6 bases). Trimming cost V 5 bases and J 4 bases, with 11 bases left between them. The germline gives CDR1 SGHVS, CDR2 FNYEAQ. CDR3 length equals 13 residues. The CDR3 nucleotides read TGTGCCAGCAGCCGGGGGTGGCCAGAGACCCAGTACTTC. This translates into CASSRGWPETQYF.

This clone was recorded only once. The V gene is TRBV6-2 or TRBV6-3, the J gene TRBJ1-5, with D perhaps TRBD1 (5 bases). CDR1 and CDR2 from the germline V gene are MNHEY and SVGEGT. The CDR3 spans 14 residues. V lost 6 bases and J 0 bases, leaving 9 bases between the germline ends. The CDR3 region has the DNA TGTGCCAGCAGCCCAGACAGTAGCAATCAGCCCCAGCATTTT. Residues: CASSPDSSNQPQHF.

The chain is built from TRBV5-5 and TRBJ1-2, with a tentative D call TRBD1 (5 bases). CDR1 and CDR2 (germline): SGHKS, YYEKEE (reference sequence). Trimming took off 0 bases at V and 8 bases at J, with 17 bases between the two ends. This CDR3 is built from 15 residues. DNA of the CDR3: TGTGCCAGCAGCTTGGAGGGCGGGGGATTAGCAGGCTACACCTTC. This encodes CASSLEGGGLAGYTF. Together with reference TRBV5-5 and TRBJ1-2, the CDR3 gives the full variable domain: DAGVTQSPTHLIKTRGQQVTLRCSPISGHKSVSWYQQVLGQGPQFIFQYYEKEERGRGNFPDRFSARQFPNYSSELNVNALLLGDSALYLCASSLEGGGLAGYTFGSGTRLTVV.

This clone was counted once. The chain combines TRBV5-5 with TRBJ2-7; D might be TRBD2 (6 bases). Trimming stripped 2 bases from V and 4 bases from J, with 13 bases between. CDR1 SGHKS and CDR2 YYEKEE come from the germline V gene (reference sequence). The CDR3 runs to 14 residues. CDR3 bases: TGTGCCAGCAGCTTAGAGGCGGGATGGTACGAGCAGTACTTC. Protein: CASSLEAGWYEQYF.

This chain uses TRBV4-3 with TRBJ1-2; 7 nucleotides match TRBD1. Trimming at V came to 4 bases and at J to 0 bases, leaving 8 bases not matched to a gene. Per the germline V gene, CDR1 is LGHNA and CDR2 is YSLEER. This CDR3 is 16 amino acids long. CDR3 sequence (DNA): TGCGCCAGCAGCCTATCTTGGGACAGCACTAACTATGGCTACACCTTC. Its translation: CASSLSWDSTNYGYTF.

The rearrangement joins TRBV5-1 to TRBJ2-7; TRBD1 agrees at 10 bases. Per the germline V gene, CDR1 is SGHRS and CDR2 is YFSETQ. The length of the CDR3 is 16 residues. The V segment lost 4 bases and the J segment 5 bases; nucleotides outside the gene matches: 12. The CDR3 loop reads CASSPRQGAAVDEQYF. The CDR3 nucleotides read TGCGCCAGCAGCCCCCGACAGGGGGCCGCTGTAGACGAGCAGTACTTC.